These 23 T cell receptor beta chains were sequenced from one sample in a study of Ad26.COV2.S vaccination and SARS-CoV-2 variants. Using immunoSEQ multiplex PCR, the repertoire was profiled, and TCRdb retains in-frame clones only, with some absent. Of some 400,000 clones listed, over 75% are singletons. Treatment reported: 15 to 20 received Ad26.COV2.S at low or high dose, single or two shots; several received placebo; per-sample allocation not given. Sampling occurred on day 63 after the first vaccine or placebo injection. This material consisted of peripheral blood, taken in a trial of Ad26.COV2.S vaccine versus placebo. Every receptor here comes from a person aged 18-65 years who received the Ad26.COV2.S COVID-19 vaccine or a placebo.

V gene TRBV7-9 combines with J gene TRBJ2-2, with D unclear. V shed 1 base and J shed 7 bases, with 7 bases lying between them. This CDR3 comprises 13 residues. The germline CDR1 and CDR2 sequences are SEHNR and FQNEAQ (reference sequence). This chain's CDR3 is CASSLGTIGELFF. The CDR3 DNA follows: TGTGCCAGCAGCTTAGGAACCATCGGGGAGCTGTTTTTT.

The chain couples TRBV5-1 to TRBJ2-1, with D unclear. V was trimmed by 4 bases and J by 6 bases, leaving 11 bases between them. Germline CDR1 SGHRS, CDR2 YFSETQ. CDR3 length: 13 residues. CDR3 DNA: TGCGCCAGCAGCCCTGCCCGGGCCAATGAGCAGTTCTTC. It encodes CASSPARANEQFF.

The chain has TRBV28 and TRBJ2-1; 14 bases are a match to TRBD2. CDR3 size: 16 residues. Trimming cost V 6 bases and J 4 bases; bases outside gene matches: 5. Germline values: CDR1 MDHEN, CDR2 SYDVKM. The DNA for the CDR3 is TGTGCCAGCAGGGGACTAGCGGGAGAAAATTACAATGAGCAGTTCTTC. This gives the protein CASRGLAGENYNEQFF. The variable domain in full, completed from reference TRBV28 and TRBJ2-1, reads DVKVTQSSRYLVKRTGEKVFLECVQDMDHENMFWYRQDPGLGLRLIYFSYDVKMKEKGDIPEGYSVSREKKERFSLILESASTNQTSMYLCASRGLAGENYNEQFFGPGTRLTVL.

This clone was counted between two and nine times. The chain employs TRBV6-5 and TRBJ1-6, with D possibly TRBD1 on 6 matching bases. The CDR3 is 14 residues long. The germline V and J ends were trimmed by 5 bases and 5 bases, with 10 bases remaining between them. Looked up from germline, CDR1 is MNHEY and CDR2 is SVGAGI. The CDR3 loop reads CASSPDSDNSPLHF. Here the CDR3 DNA reads TGTGCCAGCAGTCCGGACAGCGATAATTCACCCCTCCACTTT.

The rearrangement joins TRBV5-1 to TRBJ1-1; D call uncertain. The CDR3 sequence is 12 residues long. The ends were cut back, 7 bases at V and 4 bases at J, with 11 bases in the middle. Germline-derived CDR1 and CDR2 are SGHRS and YFSETQ. The chain's CDR3 is CASRRVGTEAFF. For the CDR3, the DNA is TGCGCCAGCCGTCGGGTTGGCACTGAAGCTTTCTTT. The entire variable domain, with the rest obtained from reference TRBV5-1 and TRBJ1-1, is as follows: KAGVTQTPRYLIKTRGQQVTLSCSPISGHRSVSWYQQTPGQGLQFLFEYFSETQRNKGNFPGRFSGRQFSNSRSEMNVSTLELGDSALYLCASRRVGTEAFFGQGTRLTVV.

The gene calls are TRBV28 and TRBJ2-5; D is perhaps TRBD1 (6 bases). V lost 3 bases to trimming and J lost 0 bases, with 11 bases between them. The CDR3 is 15 residues long. The germline V gene has CDR1 MDHEN and CDR2 SYDVKM. This chain's CDR3 is CASSLRTGNQETQYF. CDR3 DNA sequence: TGTGCCAGCAGTTTGCGAACAGGGAACCAAGAGACCCAGTACTTC.

This chain joins TRBV6-2 or TRBV6-3 and TRBJ1-4; D might be TRBD1 (5 bases). There are 16 residues in the CDR3. Trimming removed 0 bases from V and 4 bases from J, with 12 bases in between. Germline values: CDR1 MNHEY, CDR2 SVGEGT. This CDR3 is CASSYSKGRLNEKLFF. The DNA of the CDR3 is TGTGCCAGCAGTTACTCAAAGGGACGGCTTAATGAAAAACTGTTTTTT.

The CDR3 here is CAWSVASGAGELFF. The DNA of the CDR3 is TGTGCCTGGAGTGTGGCTAGTGGTGCCGGGGAGCTGTTTTTT. V and J are TRBV30 and TRBJ2-2, with D unclear. The CDR3 totals 14 residues. Per the germline V gene, CDR1 is GTSNPN and CDR2 is SVGIG (reference sequence). V was shortened by 0 bases and J by 6 bases, with 11 bases between the two germline ends.

The gene calls are TRBV24-1 and TRBJ2-1, with 10 bases that match TRBD2. From germline, CDR1 is KGHDR and CDR2 SFDVKD. V shed 3 bases, J shed 5 bases, and the junction held 3 bases outside the gene matches. This CDR3 has 15 residues. In DNA, the CDR3 is TGTGCCACCAGTGATCCAGCGGGAGGGAACAATGAGCAGTTCTTC. Its translation: CATSDPAGGNNEQFF.

V usage is TRBV14 and J usage is TRBJ1-1, with D possibly matching TRBD1 (5 bases). The CDR3 loop spans 14 amino acids. Germline V gives CDR1 SGHDN, CDR2 FVKESK. Between the trimmed V and J ends, which lost 0 bases and 2 bases, there was a span of 7 bases. The CDR3 DNA reads TGTGCCAGCAGCCAAGAGACAGACAACACTGAAGCTTTCTTT. Translating it yields CASSQETDNTEAFF.

The gene calls are TRBV6-1 and TRBJ2-2; unclear D gene. The germline gives CDR1 MNHNS, CDR2 SASEGT. This CDR3 contains 15 residues. V was trimmed by 3 bases and J by 7 bases, leaving 15 bases between them. The CDR3 sequence is CASSDGNTPGGELFF. DNA for the CDR3: TGTGCCAGCAGTGATGGTAACACACCGGGCGGGGAGCTGTTTTTT.

The CDR3 sequence: CAWSNQGTTEAFF. As DNA, the CDR3 is TGTGCCTGGAGTAACCAGGGTACCACTGAAGCTTTCTTT. The rearrangement links TRBV30 to TRBJ1-1; D possibly corresponds to TRBD1 (5 bases). There are 13 residues in the CDR3. The germline V and J ends were trimmed by 2 bases and 4 bases, with 11 bases remaining between them. The V gene's germline CDR1 is GTSNPN and CDR2 SVGIG (reference sequence). Together with reference TRBV30 and TRBJ1-1, the CDR3 gives the full variable domain: SQTIHQWPATLVQPVGSPLSLECTVEGTSNPNLYWYRQAAGRGLQLLFYSVGIGQISSEVPQNLSASRPQDRQFILSSKKLLLSDSGFYLCAWSNQGTTEAFFGQGTRLTVV.

This clone has only a few counts. The rearrangement uses TRBV28 and TRBJ1-2; 10 bases match TRBD1. V lost 3 bases to trimming and J lost 4 bases; unmatched junction nucleotides: 11. The CDR3 length is 17 residues. Per germline, CDR1 MDHEN and CDR2 SYDVKM. CDR3 protein: CASSLMTGGYVGYGYTF. Here the CDR3 DNA reads TGTGCCAGCAGTTTGATGACAGGGGGCTACGTTGGCTATGGCTACACCTTC.

This clone was counted a single time. The chain carries TRBV20-1 and TRBJ2-3; the D is unclear. Germline V gene data show CDR1 as DFQATT and CDR2 as SNEGSKA (reference sequence). The CDR3 runs 11 residues. Trimming removed 6 bases from V and 6 bases from J, with 10 bases in between. The DNA for the CDR3 is TGCAGTGCACCCGTCGGGGATACGCAGTATTTT. Residues: CSAPVGDTQYF.

Concerning this clone itself: The sample carries other DNA sequences with the same CDR3. The J gene is TRBJ2-7, the V gene TRBV15; D remains ambiguous. The V gene's germline CDR1 is LNHNV and CDR2 YYDKDF (reference sequence). The length of the CDR3 is 13 residues. V gave up 1 base and J gave up 3 bases, with 7 bases separating them. For the CDR3, the DNA is TGTGCCACCAGCAGAGGACAAGACTACGAGCAGTACTTC. It specifies CATSRGQDYEQYF.

This sequence joins TRBV29-1 and TRBJ2-2; the D gene is possibly TRBD2 (6 bases). This CDR3 has 15 residues. V was trimmed by 1 base and J by 3 bases, leaving 12 bases between them. CDR1 is SQVTM and CDR2 is ANQGSEA in the germline V gene. CDR3 sequence (DNA): TGCAGCGTTGAAGGGGACTCGAGGGACACCGGGGAGCTGTTTTTT. Its protein product is CSVEGDSRDTGELFF.

J is TRBJ2-1 and V is TRBV5-6; a possible D gene is TRBD1 (5 bases). CDR1 is SGHDT, CDR2 YYEEEE, per germline. This CDR3 is 15 amino acids long. Deletions cut 0 bases from V and 2 bases from J, with 9 bases between. The CDR3 DNA reads as TGTGCCAGCAGCTTGGGCGCCAGGGCCTACAATGAGCAGTTCTTC. Translated: CASSLGARAYNEQFF.

Here the CDR3 DNA reads TGTGCCAGCAGCACAGGGGGCAAAGGCTATGGCTACACCTTC. This encodes CASSTGGKGYGYTF. The V and J genes are TRBV28 and TRBJ1-2; TRBD1 aligns across 9 bases. With 6 bases clipped from V and 4 bases from J, the junction kept 6 bases outside the gene matches. Germline CDR1 and CDR2: MDHEN and SYDVKM. The CDR3 loop spans 14 amino acids.

The J gene is TRBJ2-7, the V gene TRBV5-6, with TRBD1 matching over 10 bases. This CDR3 is 17 amino acids long. Trimming at V came to 3 bases and at J to 1 base, leaving 10 bases not matched to a gene. Germline CDR1 reads SGHDT; CDR2 reads YYEEEE. CDR3 amino acids: CASSSLTGTGDSYEQYF. CDR3 in DNA: TGTGCCAGCAGCTCATTAACCGGGACAGGGGATTCCTACGAGCAGTACTTC.

The chain uses TRBV28 and TRBJ1-1; D possibly corresponds to TRBD1 (6 bases). The germline V and J ends were trimmed by 10 bases and 2 bases, with 14 bases remaining between them. The CDR3 extends over 13 amino acids. Germline V gene sequence: CDR1 MDHEN, CDR2 SYDVKM. The DNA of the CDR3 is TGTGCCACCATCACAGGGTCCAACACTGAAGCTTTCTTT. Translated: CATITGSNTEAFF.

The chain combines TRBV9 with TRBJ2-1; D might be TRBD1 or TRBD2, each matching 6 bases. V lost 4 bases and J 3 bases, leaving 26 bases between the germline ends. The CDR3 runs 19 residues. Germline CDR1 reads SGDLS; CDR2 reads YYNGEE. The CDR3 region has the DNA TGTGCCAGCAGCCCCCGGCCTAGCGAGCCCGCGGACAGCTACAATGAGCAGTTCTTC. The encoded protein is CASSPRPSEPADSYNEQFF.

The V and J genes are TRBV15 and TRBJ1-1; D call uncertain. CDR3 length: 15 residues. The germline CDR1 and CDR2 sequences are LNHNV and YYDKDF (reference sequence). Deletions cut 3 bases from V and 0 bases from J, with 11 bases between. The CDR3 nucleotides read TGTGCCACCAGCAGGCTAATGCGTATGAACACTGAAGCTTTCTTT. The encoded protein is CATSRLMRMNTEAFF.

This chain joins TRBV9 and TRBJ2-1; no definite D call. This CDR3 comprises 14 residues. The V end was cut by 0 bases, the J end by 0 bases, with 4 bases between. CDR1 is SGDLS and CDR2 is YYNGEE in the germline V gene. DNA for the CDR3: TGTGCCAGCAGCGTAGGTTTCTCCTACAATGAGCAGTTCTTC. Translation: CASSVGFSYNEQFF.